The 12 T cell receptor beta chains below come from one sample, sequenced in a study of identical twins. MiXCR was run by TCRdb on the 5' RACE reads, yielding one entry per CDR3 protein. This sample has under 900,000 distinct CDR3 sequences, with 10% to 15% found just once. This same sample was also taken into another study, of yellow fever vaccine responses in identical twins.

Sequenced material: PBMCs. These receptors were taken from a woman younger than 35 in good health.

This chain uses TRBV2 with TRBJ2-7, with D perhaps given as TRBD1 or TRBD2 (7 bases each). Trimming left V 2 bases short and J 6 bases short, with 11 bases between. CDR3 length: 13 amino acids. The germline CDR1 and CDR2 sequences are SNHLY and FYNNEI. Written as DNA, the CDR3 is TGTGCCAGCAGTGAACAGGGGGGGGTCGAGCAGTACGTC. Protein sequence: CASSEQGGVEQYV.

The chain employs TRBV28 and TRBJ2-7; D may be TRBD2 (5 bases). V gave up 2 bases and J gave up 2 bases, with 13 bases separating them. The CDR3 is 15 residues long. The V gene's germline CDR1 is MDHEN and CDR2 SYDVKM. CDR3 sequence: CASSLPGTPAYEQYF. Here the CDR3 DNA reads TGTGCCAGCAGTTTACCGGGAACGCCGGCCTACGAGCAGTACTTC.

The chain recombines TRBV6-1 with TRBJ2-7; the D is unclear. The CDR3 has 14 residues. V lost 6 bases, J lost 4 bases, and 16 bases lay in between. The germline gives CDR1 MNHNS, CDR2 SASEGT. DNA of the CDR3: TGTGCCAGCAGCGGCGCCCCTCTGATTTACGAGCAGTACTTC. Its translation is CASSGAPLIYEQYF.

The rearrangement joins TRBV20-1 to TRBJ2-3; TRBD1 matches 12 bases. The length of the CDR3 is 16 residues. V shed 6 bases, J shed 4 bases, and the junction held 11 bases outside the gene matches. CDR1 is DFQATT, CDR2 SNEGSKA, per germline (reference sequence). The CDR3 DNA follows: TGCAGTGCCACACTACCGGGACAGGGGGCATCAGATACGCAGTATTTT. As protein: CSATLPGQGASDTQYF.

This clonotype was seen many times. This chain uses TRBV2 with TRBJ1-4; possible D gene TRBD1, 6 bases. V lost 2 bases, J lost 4 bases, and 14 bases lay in between. Germline V gene lookup returns CDR1 SNHLY and CDR2 FYNNEI. The CDR3 has 16 residues. CDR3 in amino acids: CASSERTVNINEKLFF. CDR3 in DNA: TGTGCCAGCAGTGAAAGGACAGTGAACATTAATGAAAAACTGTTTTTT.

CDR3 in amino acids: CASSPIEETQYF. CDR3 sequence (DNA): TGTGCCAGCTCACCAATTGAGGAGACCCAGTACTTC. The chain recombines TRBV18 with TRBJ2-5; no clear D gene. The germline gives CDR1 KGHSH, CDR2 LQKENI. The CDR3 spans 12 residues. V lost 2 bases and J 5 bases, leaving 6 bases between the germline ends.

This clonotype occurred many times. The chain employs TRBV15 and TRBJ2-1; D call uncertain. With 11 bases removed from V and 0 bases from J, the gap between germline ends came to 8 bases. Germline lookup yields CDR1 LNHNV and CDR2 YYDKDF (reference sequence). This CDR3 spans 12 amino acids. CDR3: CASALSYNEQFF. The CDR3 DNA follows: TGTGCCTCAGCCCTCTCCTACAATGAGCAGTTCTTC. Based on the CDR3 plus reference TRBV15 and TRBJ2-1, the full variable domain is DAMVIQNPRYQVTQFGKPVTLSCSQTLNHNVMYWYQQKSSQAPKLLFHYYDKDFNNEADTPDNFQSRRPNTSFCFLDIRSPGLGDTAMYLCASALSYNEQFFGPGTRLTVL.

This clonotype has just a few counts. V usage is TRBV3-1 and J usage is TRBJ2-4; 9 bases line up with TRBD1. Trimming removed 1 base from V and 12 bases from J; junction bases left unmatched: 13. The CDR3 totals 16 residues. In germline, CDR1 is LGHDT, CDR2 YNNKEL (reference sequence). The CDR3 DNA is TGTGCCAGCAGCCAAGCTGGGGGACAGGGTGTAACCGGTCAGTACTTC. Protein product: CASSQAGGQGVTGQYF.

This clonotype was recorded many times. The gene calls are TRBV20-1 and TRBJ1-5, with 8 bases identical to TRBD1. The CDR3 extends over 15 amino acids. The ends lost 3 bases at V and 5 bases at J; junction bases unmatched: 9. Germline lookup yields CDR1 DFQATT and CDR2 SNEGSKA (reference sequence). The DNA of the CDR3 is TGCAGTGCTAGCCCCCTGGACAGGGAGGATCAGCCCCAGCATTTT. Translation gives CSASPLDREDQPQHF.

This chain connects TRBV7-9 to TRBJ2-2, with TRBD1 as a possible D gene (6 bases). V dropped 5 bases and J dropped 0 bases, with 13 bases sitting between them. Germline V lookup: CDR1 SEHNR, CDR2 FQNEAQ (reference sequence). This CDR3 region has 16 residues. CDR3 DNA: TGTGCCAGCAGCCCCTTGGACAGAACGAACACCGGGGAGCTGTTTTTT. It is translated as CASSPLDRTNTGELFF.

This clonotype was observed many times. The chain links TRBV12-3 or TRBV12-4 to TRBJ2-7, with 7 nucleotides matching TRBD1. This CDR3 region has 16 residues. After removal of 3 bases from V and 2 bases from J, the junction contained 10 bases not matched to a gene. The CDR3 nucleotides are TGTGCCAGCAGTTTCGGGGATGCCGGGACAGCCTACGAGCAGTACTTC. It codes for CASSFGDAGTAYEQYF.

This clonotype was detected many times. The genes are TRBV15 and TRBJ2-3; D unresolved. CDR3 length: 14 residues. Trimming removed 1 base from V and 4 bases from J, with 9 bases in between. From germline, CDR1 is LNHNV and CDR2 YYDKDF (reference sequence). CDR3 region: CATSRGVGADTQYF. The CDR3 bases are TGTGCCACCAGCAGAGGGGTTGGAGCAGATACGCAGTATTTT. The full variable domain, its missing parts supplied by reference TRBV15 and TRBJ2-3, is DAMVIQNPRYQVTQFGKPVTLSCSQTLNHNVMYWYQQKSSQAPKLLFHYYDKDFNNEADTPDNFQSRRPNTSFCFLDIRSPGLGDTAMYLCATSRGVGADTQYFGPGTRLTVL.